Listed below are T cell receptor beta chains from one sample, sequenced in a study of blood T cell repertoires in COVID-19. Libraries were prepared by immunoSEQ multiplex PCR; TCRdb keeps only in-frame clonotypes and omits some of them. The sample has about 320,000 clones; more than 85% are singletons. Source material: PBMCs or T cells enriched from blood (not recorded which). Receptors originate from a young woman who had been exposed to COVID-19. The CDR3 runs from the conserved cysteine through the conserved F or W. D genes are given only for firm matches. Rows give clone size only sometimes, using once, few, many, or a class for an expanded clone.

size,J,D,V,CDR3,DNA
NA,TRBJ1-2,TRBD1,TRBV5-1,CASSSGTGHYGYTF,TGCGCCAGCAGCTCCGGGACAGGACACTATGGCTACACCTTC
once,TRBJ2-3,TRBD2,TRBV7-9,CASSLTGGAGDTQYF,TGTGCCAGCAGCTTAACCGGGGGGGCGGGAGATACGCAGTATTTT
NA,TRBJ1-2,TRBD1,TRBV7-9,CASPPQGADGYTF,TGTGCCAGCCCCCCGCAGGGGGCGGACGGCTACACCTTC
NA,TRBJ1-4,NA,TRBV27,CASSYREKLFF,TGTGCCAGCAGTTATAGAGAAAAACTGTTTTTT
NA,TRBJ2-1,TRBD2,TRBV4-3,CASSHPGLAGNSSYNEQFF,TGCGCCAGCAGCCACCCGGGACTAGCGGGGAATAGCTCCTACAATGAGCAGTTCTTC
NA,TRBJ1-6,TRBD1,TRBV6-2/TRBV6-3,CASSPGQGVSPLHF,TGTGCCAGCAGCCCGGGACAGGGGGTTTCACCCCTCCACTTT
NA,TRBJ1-2,NA,TRBV10-1,CASSESEQGPNYGYTF,TGCGCCAGCAGTGAGTCGGAACAGGGACCTAACTATGGCTACACCTTC
few,TRBJ1-2,TRBD1,TRBV11-2,CASSLSTGGYGYTF,TGTGCCAGCAGCTTATCGACAGGGGGCTATGGCTACACCTTC
NA,TRBJ2-1,TRBD1,TRBV29-1,CSVWTGGWGEQFF,TGCAGCGTTTGGACAGGGGGCTGGGGTGAGCAGTTCTTC
NA,TRBJ1-1,TRBD1,TRBV6-2/TRBV6-3,CASSYWDSTLDTEAFF,TGTGCCAGCAGCTACTGGGACAGCACCTTAGACACTGAAGCTTTCTTT
NA,TRBJ1-2,NA,TRBV3-1/TRBV3-2,CASRRAGQTTNYGYTF,TGTGCCAGCAGGCGAGCCGGTCAGACTACTAACTATGGCTACACCTTC
NA,TRBJ2-5,TRBD1,TRBV2,CASRGDRDQETQYF,TGTGCCAGCAGGGGGGACAGAGACCAAGAGACCCAGTACTTC
NA,TRBJ1-1,TRBD1,TRBV2,CASRIQGLAEAFF,TGTGCCAGCAGGATACAGGGGTTGGCTGAAGCTTTCTTT
NA,TRBJ2-3,TRBD1,TRBV6-5,CASRDRGLTDTQYF,TGTGCCAGCAGGGACAGGGGGCTCACAGATACGCAGTATTTT